This record concerns one T cell receptor beta chain sequence. How the authors handled the data: Reference gene primer amplification gave nucleated cell count estimates. The repertoire was sequenced with immunoSEQ multiplex PCR; TCRdb's copy has only in-frame clones and lacks some. That table gives V, J and clone size, and the DNA gave D and trimming. Of approximately 74,000 clones in the sample, 80% to 90% were seen once. This sample was taken from a study of blood T cell repertoires in COVID-19. Study overall: Sites in the United States, Italy and Spain provided acute and convalescent COVID-19 samples.

Per the germline V gene, CDR1 is MRHNA and CDR2 is SNTAGT. V lost 8 bases to trimming and J lost 3 bases, with 15 bases between them. CDR3 length: 14 residues. The clonotype comes from a woman of 80 years or more with active or convalescent COVID-19. Material for sequencing was peripheral blood. This chain joins TRBV6-4 and TRBJ2-3, with D tentatively TRBD2 (7 bases). The CDR3, as DNA: TGTGCCAGCGGAACCGGGGGGCCGACAGATACGCAGTATTTT. Translation gives CASGTGGPTDTQYF.